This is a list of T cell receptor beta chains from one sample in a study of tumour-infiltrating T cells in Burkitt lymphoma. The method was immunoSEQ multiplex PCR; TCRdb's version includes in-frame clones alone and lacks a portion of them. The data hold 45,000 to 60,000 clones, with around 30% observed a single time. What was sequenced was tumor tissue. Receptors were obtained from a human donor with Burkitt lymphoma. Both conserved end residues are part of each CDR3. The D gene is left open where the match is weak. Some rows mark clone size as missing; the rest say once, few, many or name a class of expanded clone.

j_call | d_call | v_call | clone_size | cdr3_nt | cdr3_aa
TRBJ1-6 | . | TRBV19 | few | TGTGCCAGTAGTCAGGGGTTAAGGTCACCCCTCCACTTT | CASSQGLRSPLHF
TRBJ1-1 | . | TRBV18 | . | TGTGCCAGCTCACACCAGAACACTGAAGCTTTCTTT | CASSHQNTEAFF
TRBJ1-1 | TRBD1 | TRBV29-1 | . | TGCAGCGTTGGACAGGGGGCAGGTGAAGCTTTCTTT | CSVGQGAGEAFF
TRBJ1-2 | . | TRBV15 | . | TGTGCCACCAGCAGAGATACCAACTATGGCTACACCTTC | CATSRDTNYGYTF
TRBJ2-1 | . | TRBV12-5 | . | TGTGCTAGTGCCCTGGACTCTTACAATGAGCAGTTCTTC | CASALDSYNEQFF
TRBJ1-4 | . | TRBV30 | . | TGTGCCTGGAGTTTCTCAGGGAAGGACCTGTTTTTT | CAWSFSGKDLFF
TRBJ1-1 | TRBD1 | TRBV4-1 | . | TGCGCCAGCAGCCAAGTAGACAGGGGAGAGACTGAAGCTTTCTTT | CASSQVDRGETEAFF
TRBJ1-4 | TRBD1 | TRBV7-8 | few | TGTGCCAGCAGCGAAGGACAGGGGTCTTTGGAAAAACTGTTTTTT | CASSEGQGSLEKLFF
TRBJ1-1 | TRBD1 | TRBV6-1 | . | TGTGCCAGCAAAAGCAGGGGGATTAACACTGAAGCTTTCTTT | CASKSRGINTEAFF
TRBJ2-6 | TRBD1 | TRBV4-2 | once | TGTGCCAGCAGCCTAACGACAGGGGGCAGTGGGGCCAACGTCCTGACTTTC | CASSLTTGGSGANVLTF
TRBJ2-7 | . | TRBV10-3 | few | TGTGCCGCCCGGCGGAGCTCCTACGAGCAGTACTTC | CAARRSSYEQYF
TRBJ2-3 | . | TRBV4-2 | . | TGTGCCAGCAGCCAAGAAGCAGGGGAAGATACGCAGTATTTT | CASSQEAGEDTQYF
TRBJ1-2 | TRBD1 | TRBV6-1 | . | TGTGCCAGCAATAACAGGGGGGCAGCTAACTATGGCTACACCTTC | CASNNRGAANYGYTF
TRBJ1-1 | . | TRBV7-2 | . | TGTGCCAGCAGCCGGAACACTGAAGCTTTCTTT | CASSRNTEAFF
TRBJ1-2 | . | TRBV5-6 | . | TGTGCCAGCAGCTTCCGGACGAAACTCCATGTGACCGGGACTGGCTACACCTTC | CASSFRTKLHVTGTGYTF
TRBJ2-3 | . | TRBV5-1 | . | TGCGCCAGCAGCTTGGCCGTAGCTTCAGTCGATACGCAGTATTTT | CASSLAVASVDTQYF
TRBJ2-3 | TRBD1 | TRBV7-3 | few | TGTGCCAGCAGCGCTGACAGGGTTAGCAAGCAGTATTTT | CASSADRVSKQYF
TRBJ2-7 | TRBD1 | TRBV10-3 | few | TGTGCCATCAGCGCACCCCGGGACAGGCGCTACGAGCAGTACTTC | CAISAPRDRRYEQYF
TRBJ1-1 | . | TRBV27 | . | TGTGCCAGCAGTTTATCTGGGCAGGGAGCTGAAGCTTTCTTT | CASSLSGQGAEAFF
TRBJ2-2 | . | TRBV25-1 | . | TGTGCCACCCAGGACAGTGATAACACCGGGGAGCTGTTTTTT | CATQDSDNTGELFF
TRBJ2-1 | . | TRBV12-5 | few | TGTGCTAGTGGTTGGGCCCCGGGGACAAGCTCCTACAATGAGCAGTTCTTC | CASGWAPGTSSYNEQFF
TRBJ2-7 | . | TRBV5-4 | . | TGTGCCAGCAGCCCGGGGCAGGGGACTTTCTCCTACGAGCAGTACTTC | CASSPGQGTFSYEQYF
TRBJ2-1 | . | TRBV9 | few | TGTGCCAGCAGCGGCAGCGTATACTCTGAGAATGAGCAGTTCTTC | CASSGSVYSENEQFF
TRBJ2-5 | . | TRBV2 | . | TGTGCCAACGGAGGAGAGACCCAGTACTTC | CANGGETQYF
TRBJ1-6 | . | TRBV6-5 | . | TGTGCCAGCAGTTACGCAGGCCCTCCGAGGTCACCCCTCCACTTT | CASSYAGPPRSPLHF
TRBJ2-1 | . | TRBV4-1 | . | TGCGCCAGCAGCCACCGGGACACGTACAATGAGCAGTTCTTC | CASSHRDTYNEQFF
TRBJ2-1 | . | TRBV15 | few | TGTGCCACCAGCGGACCACGGGGGCCGAATGAGCAGTTCTTC | CATSGPRGPNEQFF
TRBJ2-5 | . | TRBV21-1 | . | TGTGCCAGCAGCCCTTGGTGGGAGACCCAGTACTTC | CASSPWWETQYF
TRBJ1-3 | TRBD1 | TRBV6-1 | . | TGTGCCAGCAGCCTGACAGGGGTCGGAAACACCATATATTTT | CASSLTGVGNTIYF
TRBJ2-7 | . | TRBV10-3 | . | TGTGCCATCAGTGGCGAGGTTCAGGTTTCCTACGAGCAGTACTTC | CAISGEVQVSYEQYF
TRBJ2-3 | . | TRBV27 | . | TGTGCCAGCAGCACCCTAGTCGGGCGAGGAGTCCTTCAAGATACGCAGTATTTT | CASSTLVGRGVLQDTQYF
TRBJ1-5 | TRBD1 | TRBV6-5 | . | TGTGCCAGCCGACCGGGACAGGGTAGCAATCAGCCCCAGCATTTT | CASRPGQGSNQPQHF
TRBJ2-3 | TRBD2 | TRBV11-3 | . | TGTGCCAGCAGCGGATCGGCTAGCGGAAGCACAGATACGCAGTATTTT | CASSGSASGSTDTQYF
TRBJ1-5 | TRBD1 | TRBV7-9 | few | TGTGCCAGCAGCCCGACAGGGGCGGGTGATCAGCCCCAGCATTTT | CASSPTGAGDQPQHF
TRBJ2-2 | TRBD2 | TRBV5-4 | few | TGTGCCAGCGGAGGGCGGGGGGCAAACACCGGGGAGCTGTTTTTT | CASGGRGANTGELFF
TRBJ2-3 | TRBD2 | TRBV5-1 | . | TGCGCCAGCAGCTTGACTAGCGGGGGGGCAGATACGCAGTATTTT | CASSLTSGGADTQYF
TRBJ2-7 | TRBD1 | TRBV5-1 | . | TGCGCCAGCAGCCTAACAGGGGACCCATCCTACGAGCAGTACTTC | CASSLTGDPSYEQYF
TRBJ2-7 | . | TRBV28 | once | TGTGCCAGCAGCATTCAGAACTACGAGCAGTACTTC | CASSIQNYEQYF
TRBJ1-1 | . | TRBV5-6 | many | TGTGCCAGCAGCTTGGCCTGGGGGTTTGAAGCTTTCTTT | CASSLAWGFEAFF
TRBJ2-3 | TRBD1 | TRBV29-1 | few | TGCAGCGACCGACAGGGGGGCACAGATACGCAGTATTTT | CSDRQGGTDTQYF
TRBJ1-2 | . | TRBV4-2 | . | TGTGCCAGCAGCCCGGGGAAGGGTTCTGGCTACACCTTC | CASSPGKGSGYTF
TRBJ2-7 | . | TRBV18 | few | TGTGCCAGCTCCCCCCGAGGCCTTGGCGAGCAGTACTTC | CASSPRGLGEQYF
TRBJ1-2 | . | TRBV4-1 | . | TGCGCCAGCAGCCAGACCCCGGGACAACCCAACTATGGCTACACCTTC | CASSQTPGQPNYGYTF
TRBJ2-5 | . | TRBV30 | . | TGTGCCTGGAGCAAAGAGGAGATCCAAGAGACCCAGTACTTC | CAWSKEEIQETQYF
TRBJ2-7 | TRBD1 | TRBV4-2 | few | TGTGCCAGCAGCCACCACCGGGACAGTGAGTACGAGCAGTACTTC | CASSHHRDSEYEQYF
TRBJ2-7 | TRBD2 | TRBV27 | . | TGTGCCAGCAGCTCGTGGGGGGGAGCCTACGAGCAGTACTTC | CASSSWGGAYEQYF
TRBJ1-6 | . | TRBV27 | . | TGTGCCAGCAGTCGAACAGGTTCAGGCTCCTATAATTCACCCCTCCACTTT | CASSRTGSGSYNSPLHF
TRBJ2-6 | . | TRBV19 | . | TGTGCCAGTAGTATAGTCTCAAAAGGGGGGTCTGGGGCCAACGTCCTGACTTTC | CASSIVSKGGSGANVLTF
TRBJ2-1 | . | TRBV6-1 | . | TGTGCCAGCAGTCCATACAATGAGCAGTTCTTC | CASSPYNEQFF
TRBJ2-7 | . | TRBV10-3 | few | TGTGCCATCAGTGAGCCCGAGGGCAGGACCTCCTACGAGCAGTACTTC | CAISEPEGRTSYEQYF
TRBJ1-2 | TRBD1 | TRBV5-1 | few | TGCGCCAGCAGCCTGCGACAGGGGGACTATGGCTACACCTTC | CASSLRQGDYGYTF
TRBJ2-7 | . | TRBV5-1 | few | TGCGCCAGCAGCTTATCGGGTGGCGGCAGCTACGAGCAGTACTTC | CASSLSGGGSYEQYF
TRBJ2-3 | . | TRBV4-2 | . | TGTGCCAGCAGCACCCCTAGCACAGATACGCAGTATTTT | CASSTPSTDTQYF
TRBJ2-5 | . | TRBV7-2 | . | TGTGCCAGCAGCTTAGCCAGGGCACCCGAGGAGACCCAGTACTTC | CASSLARAPEETQYF
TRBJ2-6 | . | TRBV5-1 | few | TGCGCCAGCAGCTTGGGGGAGGCGGGGGCCAACGTCCTGACTTTC | CASSLGEAGANVLTF